This T cell receptor beta chain came from a study of CD8 T cells in ankylosing spondylitis. TCRdb re-derived calls from the 5' RACE reads in MiXCR, one entry per CDR3 protein. The sample includes about 160,000 distinct CDR3 sequences, around 16% seen only once; the top ten take about 8%. V gave up 5 bases and J gave up 2 bases; unmatched junction bases: 3. Germline CDR1 is MNHEY and CDR2 is SMNVEV (reference sequence). The CDR3 runs 14 residues. Sequences were obtained from blood, either unsorted or a sorted T cell fraction (not recorded which). V is TRBV27 and J is TRBJ1-5; TRBD1 agrees at 7 bases. The receptor was derived from a male donor with ankylosing spondylitis or in good health (not recorded which). CDR3 sequence reads: CASSHGQGNQPQHF. The CDR3 DNA follows: TGTGCCAGCAGTCACGGACAGGGCAATCAGCCCCAGCATTTT.